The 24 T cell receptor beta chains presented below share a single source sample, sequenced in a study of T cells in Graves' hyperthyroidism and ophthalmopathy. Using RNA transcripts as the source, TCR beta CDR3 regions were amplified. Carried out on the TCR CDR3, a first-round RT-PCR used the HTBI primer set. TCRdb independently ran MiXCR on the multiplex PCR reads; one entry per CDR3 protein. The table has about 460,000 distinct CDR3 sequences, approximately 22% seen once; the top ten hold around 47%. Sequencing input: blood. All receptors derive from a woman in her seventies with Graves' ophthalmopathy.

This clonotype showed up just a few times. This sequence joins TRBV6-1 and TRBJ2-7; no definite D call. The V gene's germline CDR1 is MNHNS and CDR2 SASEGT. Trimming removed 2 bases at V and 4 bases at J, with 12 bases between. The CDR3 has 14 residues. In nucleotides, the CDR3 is TGTGCCAGCAGTGAACCGACCCTAAGGTACGAGCAGTACTTC. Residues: CASSEPTLRYEQYF.

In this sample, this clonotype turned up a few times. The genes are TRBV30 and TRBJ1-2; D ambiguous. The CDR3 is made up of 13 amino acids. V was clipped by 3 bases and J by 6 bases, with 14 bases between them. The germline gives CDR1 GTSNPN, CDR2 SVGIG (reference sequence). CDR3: CAWSESGFDGYTF. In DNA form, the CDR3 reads TGTGCCTGGAGCGAGTCGGGGTTCGATGGCTACACCTTC.

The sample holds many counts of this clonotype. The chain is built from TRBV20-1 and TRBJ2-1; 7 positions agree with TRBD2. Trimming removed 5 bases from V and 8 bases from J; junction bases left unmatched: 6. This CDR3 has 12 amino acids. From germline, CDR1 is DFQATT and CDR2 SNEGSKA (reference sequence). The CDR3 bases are TGCAGTGCTCTTGGGGGGGTCGATGAGCAGTTCTTC. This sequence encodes CSALGGVDEQFF.

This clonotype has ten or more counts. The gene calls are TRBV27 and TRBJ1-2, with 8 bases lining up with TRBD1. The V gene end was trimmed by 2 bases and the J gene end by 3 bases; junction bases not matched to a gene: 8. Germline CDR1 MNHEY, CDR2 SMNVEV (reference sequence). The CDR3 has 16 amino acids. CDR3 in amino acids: CASSLTRQGRYYGYTF. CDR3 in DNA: TGTGCCAGCAGTTTAACTCGACAGGGGCGATACTATGGCTACACCTTC.

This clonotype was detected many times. In nucleotides, the CDR3 is TGTGCCAGCAGTTTGGAGAGTCCTGAAGCTTTCTTT. Translated, it gives CASSLESPEAFF. The chain employs TRBV2 and TRBJ1-1; D unclear. Trimming left V 5 bases short and J 6 bases short, with 10 bases between. This CDR3 is built from 12 residues. CDR1 and CDR2 (germline): SNHLY, FYNNEI.

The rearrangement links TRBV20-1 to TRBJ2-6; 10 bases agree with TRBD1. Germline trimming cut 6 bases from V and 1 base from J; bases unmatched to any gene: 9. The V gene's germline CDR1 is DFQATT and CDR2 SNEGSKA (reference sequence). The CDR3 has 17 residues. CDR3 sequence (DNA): TGCAGTGCCCCCGGGACAGGGGAAAGGTCTGGGGCCAACGTCCTGACTTTC. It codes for CSAPGTGERSGANVLTF.

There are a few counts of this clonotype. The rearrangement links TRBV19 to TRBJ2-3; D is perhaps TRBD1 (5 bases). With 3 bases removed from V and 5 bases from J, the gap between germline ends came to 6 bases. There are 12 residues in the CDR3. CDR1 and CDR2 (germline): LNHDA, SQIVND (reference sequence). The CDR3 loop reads CASSMQGDTQYF. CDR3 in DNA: TGTGCCAGTAGTATGCAGGGAGATACGCAGTATTTT.

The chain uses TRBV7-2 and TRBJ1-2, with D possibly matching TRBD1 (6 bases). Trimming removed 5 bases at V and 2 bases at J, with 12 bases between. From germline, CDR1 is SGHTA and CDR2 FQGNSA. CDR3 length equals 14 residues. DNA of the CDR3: TGTGCCAGCAGCCCAGGGGTGGGGAACTATGGCTACACCTTC. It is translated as CASSPGVGNYGYTF.

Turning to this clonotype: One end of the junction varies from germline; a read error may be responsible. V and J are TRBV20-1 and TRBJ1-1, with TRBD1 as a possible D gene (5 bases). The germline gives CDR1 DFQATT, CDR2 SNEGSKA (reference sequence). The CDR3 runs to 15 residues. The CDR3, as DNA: TGCGGTGCTAGAGATGGTCGGGCCGCGGGGGGGGAAGCTTTCTTT. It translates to CGARDGRAAGGEAFF.

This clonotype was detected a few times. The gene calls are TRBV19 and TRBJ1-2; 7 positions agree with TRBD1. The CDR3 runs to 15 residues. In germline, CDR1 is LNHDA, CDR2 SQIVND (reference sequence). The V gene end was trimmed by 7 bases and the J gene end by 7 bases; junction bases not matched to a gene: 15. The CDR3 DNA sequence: TGTGCCAGTACCTGGGGACAGCCAACCGGCTCTGGCTACACCTTC. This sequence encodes CASTWGQPTGSGYTF.

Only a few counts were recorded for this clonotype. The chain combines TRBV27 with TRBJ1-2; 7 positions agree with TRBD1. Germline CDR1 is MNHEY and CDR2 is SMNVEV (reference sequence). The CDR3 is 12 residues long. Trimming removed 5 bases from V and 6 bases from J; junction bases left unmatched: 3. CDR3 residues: CASSLQGNGYTF. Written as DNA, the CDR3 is TGTGCCAGCAGTCTACAGGGGAATGGCTACACCTTC.

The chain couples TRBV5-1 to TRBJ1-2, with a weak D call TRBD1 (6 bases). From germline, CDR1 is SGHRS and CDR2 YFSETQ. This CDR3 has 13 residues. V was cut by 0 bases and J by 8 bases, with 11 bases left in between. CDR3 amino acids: CASSLGQDTGYTF. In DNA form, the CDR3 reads TGCGCCAGCAGCTTGGGACAGGATACGGGCTACACCTTC.

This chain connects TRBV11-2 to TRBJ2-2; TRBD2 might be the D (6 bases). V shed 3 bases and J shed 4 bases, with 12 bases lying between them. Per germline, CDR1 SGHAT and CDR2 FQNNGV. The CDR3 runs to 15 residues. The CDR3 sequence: CASSLQTSPTGELFF. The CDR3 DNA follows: TGTGCCAGCAGCTTGCAGACTAGTCCCACCGGGGAGCTGTTTTTT.

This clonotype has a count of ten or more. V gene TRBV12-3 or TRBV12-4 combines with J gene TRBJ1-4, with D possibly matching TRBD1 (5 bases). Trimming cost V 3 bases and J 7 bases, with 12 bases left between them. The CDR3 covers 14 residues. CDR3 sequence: CASSFAVQGEKLFF. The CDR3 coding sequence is TGTGCCAGCAGTTTCGCAGTTCAGGGTGAAAAACTGTTTTTT.

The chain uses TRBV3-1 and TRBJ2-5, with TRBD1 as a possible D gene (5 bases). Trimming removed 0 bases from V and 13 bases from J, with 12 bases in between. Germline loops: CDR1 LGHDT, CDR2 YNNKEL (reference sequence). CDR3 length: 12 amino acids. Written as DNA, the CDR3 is TGTGCCAGCAGCCAAGATTCAGGGCCCGGGTACTTC. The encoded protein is CASSQDSGPGYF.

In nucleotides, the CDR3 is TGCGCCAGCAGCCCAAGAGGGACAGGGAGGATAGTAGCTTTCTTT. Residues: CASSPRGTGRIVAFF. The chain has TRBV4-1 and TRBJ1-1; 9 bases fit TRBD1. The junction had 13 bases not matched to a gene; V was cut back by 4 bases and J by 10 bases. The CDR3 runs to 15 residues. Germline V gene lookup returns CDR1 MGHRA and CDR2 YSYEKL.

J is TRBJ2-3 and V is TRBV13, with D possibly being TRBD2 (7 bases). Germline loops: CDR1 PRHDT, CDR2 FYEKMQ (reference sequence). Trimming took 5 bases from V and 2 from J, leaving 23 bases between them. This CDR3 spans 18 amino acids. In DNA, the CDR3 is TGTGCCAGCAGCACACCCTATGGGGGGGGGGCTTACACAGATACGCAGTATTTT. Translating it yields CASSTPYGGGAYTDTQYF.

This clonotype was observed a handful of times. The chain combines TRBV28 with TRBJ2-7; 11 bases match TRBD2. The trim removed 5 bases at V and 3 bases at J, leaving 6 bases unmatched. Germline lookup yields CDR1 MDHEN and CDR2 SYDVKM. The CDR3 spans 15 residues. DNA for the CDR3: TGTGCCAGCAGTGGGACTAGCGGTTACCGCTACGAGCAGTACTTC. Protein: CASSGTSGYRYEQYF.

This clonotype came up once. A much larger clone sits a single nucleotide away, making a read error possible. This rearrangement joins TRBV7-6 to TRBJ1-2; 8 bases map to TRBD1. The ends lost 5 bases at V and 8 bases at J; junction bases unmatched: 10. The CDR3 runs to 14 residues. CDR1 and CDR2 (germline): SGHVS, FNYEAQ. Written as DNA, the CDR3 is TGTGCCAGCAGCCACACTACAGGGGGTAGGGGCTACACCTTC. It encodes CASSHTTGGRGYTF.

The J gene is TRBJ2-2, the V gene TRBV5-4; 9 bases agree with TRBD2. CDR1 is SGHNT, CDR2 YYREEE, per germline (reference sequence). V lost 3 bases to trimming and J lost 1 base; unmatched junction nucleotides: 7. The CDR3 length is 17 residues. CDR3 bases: TGTGCCAGCAGCTCCTTCGCGGGAGGGTGGAACACCGGGGAGCTGTTTTTT. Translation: CASSSFAGGWNTGELFF.

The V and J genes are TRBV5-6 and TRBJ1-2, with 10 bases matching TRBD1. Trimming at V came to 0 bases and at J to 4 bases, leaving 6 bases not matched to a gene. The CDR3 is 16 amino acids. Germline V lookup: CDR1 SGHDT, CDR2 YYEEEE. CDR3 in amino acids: CASSLGLGQGRYGYTF. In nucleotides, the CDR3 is TGTGCCAGCAGCTTGGGATTGGGACAGGGGCGCTATGGCTACACCTTC.

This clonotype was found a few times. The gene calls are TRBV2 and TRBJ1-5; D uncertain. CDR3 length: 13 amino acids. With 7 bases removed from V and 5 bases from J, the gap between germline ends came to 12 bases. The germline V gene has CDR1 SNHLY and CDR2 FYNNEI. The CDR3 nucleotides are TGTGCCAGCACGTTGGGGAGAGATCAGCCCCAGCATTTT. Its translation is CASTLGRDQPQHF.

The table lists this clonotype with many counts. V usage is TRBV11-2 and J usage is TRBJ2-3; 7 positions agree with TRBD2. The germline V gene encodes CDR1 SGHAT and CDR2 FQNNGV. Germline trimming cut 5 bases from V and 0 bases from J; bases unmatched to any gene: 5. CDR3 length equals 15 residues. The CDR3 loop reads CASSLRLASTDTQYF. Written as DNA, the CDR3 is TGTGCCAGCAGCCTAAGACTAGCAAGCACAGATACGCAGTATTTT.

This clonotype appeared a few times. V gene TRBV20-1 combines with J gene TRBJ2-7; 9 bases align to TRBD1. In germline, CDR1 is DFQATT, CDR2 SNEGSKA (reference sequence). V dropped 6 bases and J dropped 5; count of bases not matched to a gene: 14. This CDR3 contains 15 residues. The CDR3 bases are TGCAGTGCACTACTGATCGGGACAGGGTCCAACGAGCAGTACTTC. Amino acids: CSALLIGTGSNEQYF.